Presented here are 13 T cell receptor beta chains from one specimen sequenced in a study of cytomegalovirus exposure and HLA in healthy donors. PCR involved 60 Vbeta and 13 Jbeta primers. Assay used: immunoSEQ multiplex PCR; TCRdb lists only in-frame clones, some missing. This table holds roughly 120,000 clones, under 85% found once. The sequencing sample was made of PBMCs. These receptors all stem from a woman in her late teens or twenties in good health and CMV-seronegative.

The gene calls are TRBV15 and TRBJ1-1; 9 bases map to TRBD1. The J segment lost 0 bases and the V segment lost 3 bases, leaving 2 bases of the junction unmatched. Germline assignment: CDR1 LNHNV and CDR2 YYDKDF (reference sequence). The CDR3 runs 15 residues. The DNA for the CDR3 is TGTGCCACCAGCAGTTACAGGGGGCTGAACACTGAAGCTTTCTTT. Residues: CATSSYRGLNTEAFF.

This clone was seen more than once but under ten times. This chain joins TRBV10-3 and TRBJ2-3; unclear D gene. CDR3 length: 15 amino acids. The ends were cut back, 0 bases at V and 1 base at J, with 8 bases in the middle. Germline CDR1 reads ENHRY; CDR2 reads SYGVKD. The chain's CDR3 is CAISESGRGTDTQYF. CDR3 in DNA: TGTGCCATCAGTGAGTCGGGTCGGGGCACAGATACGCAGTATTTT.

The gene calls are TRBV2 and TRBJ1-5, with a weak D call TRBD1 (5 bases). CDR1 and CDR2 (germline): SNHLY, FYNNEI. CDR3 length equals 14 residues. V shed 3 bases and J shed 4 bases, with 10 bases lying between them. The chain's CDR3 is CASSEVQGNQPQHF. The CDR3 bases are TGTGCCAGCAGTGAGGTGCAGGGTAATCAGCCCCAGCATTTT. Full variable domain (remainder filled in from reference TRBV2 and TRBJ1-5): EPEVTQTPSHQVTQMGQEVILRCVPISNHLYFYWYRQILGQKVEFLVSFYNNEISEKSEIFDDQFSVERPDGSNFTLKIRSTKLEDSAMYFCASSEVQGNQPQHFGDGTRLSIL.

The J gene is TRBJ1-5, the V gene TRBV10-3, with TRBD1 identical over 7 bases. The junction had 3 bases not matched to a gene; V was cut back by 0 bases and J by 1 base. The CDR3 runs 16 residues. CDR1 is ENHRY, CDR2 SYGVKD, per germline. Here the CDR3 reads CAISESTGESNQPQHF. CDR3 nucleotides: TGTGCCATCAGTGAGTCAACAGGGGAGAGCAATCAGCCCCAGCATTTT.

The rearrangement uses TRBV28 and TRBJ1-1; D gene unclear. V shed 6 bases and J shed 5 bases, with 7 bases lying between them. In germline, CDR1 is MDHEN, CDR2 SYDVKM. This CDR3 comprises 11 residues. The CDR3 protein is CASSRRTEAFF. The CDR3 DNA is TGTGCCAGCAGCAGGAGGACTGAAGCTTTCTTT.

The chain links TRBV5-1 to TRBJ1-4, with a weak D call TRBD1 (6 bases). The CDR3 sequence is 15 residues long. Trimming pared 0 bases from V and 7 bases from J, leaving 13 bases between. Germline CDR1 reads SGHRS; CDR2 reads YFSETQ. This CDR3 is CASSLAGGDGEKLFF. CDR3 in DNA: TGCGCCAGCAGCTTGGCGGGGGGCGACGGTGAAAAACTGTTTTTT.

A single count supports this clone. This chain joins TRBV27 and TRBJ2-1, with 9 nucleotides matching TRBD2. With 2 bases clipped from V and 7 bases from J, the junction kept 3 bases outside the gene matches. CDR3 length equals 14 residues. Germline lookup yields CDR1 MNHEY and CDR2 SMNVEV (reference sequence). For the CDR3, the DNA is TGTGCCAGCAGTTTAATTAGCGGGGGTAATGAGCAGTTCTTC. Translation: CASSLISGGNEQFF.

The chain is built from TRBV6-5 and TRBJ1-2, with D perhaps matching TRBD1 (5 bases). CDR3 size: 14 residues. Trimming took off 0 bases at V and 0 bases at J, with 5 bases between the two ends. Germline-derived CDR1 and CDR2 are MNHEY and SVGAGI. CDR3 sequence: CASSYSTANYGYTF. CDR3 nucleotides: TGTGCCAGCAGTTACTCGACAGCTAACTATGGCTACACCTTC.

The V gene is TRBV2, the J gene TRBJ1-1; D gene unclear. The CDR3 covers 14 residues. V lost 7 bases to trimming and J lost 1 base, with 13 bases between them. Germline-derived CDR1 and CDR2 are SNHLY and FYNNEI. The CDR3 DNA reads TGTGCCAGCATTTTGATATCCGGGAACACTGAAGCTTTCTTT. Translating gives CASILISGNTEAFF.

This clone was picked up one time. This rearrangement joins TRBV28 to TRBJ2-7; 7 bases map to TRBD1. In germline, CDR1 is MDHEN, CDR2 SYDVKM. V shed 1 base, J shed 2 bases, and the junction held 2 bases outside the gene matches. The CDR3 loop spans 14 amino acids. Here the CDR3 reads CASSLLQGTYEQYF. CDR3 DNA sequence: TGTGCCAGCAGTTTATTACAGGGGACCTACGAGCAGTACTTC.

The chain joins TRBV7-9 to TRBJ2-1; the match to TRBD2 covers 7 bases. The CDR3 sequence is 14 residues long. Germline V gene sequence: CDR1 SEHNR, CDR2 FQNEAQ (reference sequence). Losses at the gene ends were 7 bases for V and 5 bases for J; bases not matched to a gene: 8. The CDR3 sequence: CASIPWEGDNEQFF. The CDR3 DNA reads as TGTGCCAGCATCCCCTGGGAGGGAGACAATGAGCAGTTCTTC.

V and J are TRBV5-1 and TRBJ1-2, with 8 positions matching TRBD1. Per the germline V gene, CDR1 is SGHRS and CDR2 is YFSETQ. The CDR3 is 15 amino acids. V was clipped by 0 bases and J by 3 bases; unmatched bases: 4. Here the CDR3 DNA reads TGCGCCAGCAGCTTGGGTCCGGGACAGGACTATGGCTACACCTTC. Translated: CASSLGPGQDYGYTF.

The chain links TRBV29-1 to TRBJ1-6; no firm D call. The CDR3 sequence is 14 residues long. The V end lost 4 bases, the J end lost 0 bases, and 7 bases lay between the germline ends. Germline V gives CDR1 SQVTM, CDR2 ANQGSEA. Written as DNA, the CDR3 is TGCAGCGTTGGGTCTAGCTCCTATAATTCACCCCTCCACTTT. It specifies CSVGSSSYNSPLHF.